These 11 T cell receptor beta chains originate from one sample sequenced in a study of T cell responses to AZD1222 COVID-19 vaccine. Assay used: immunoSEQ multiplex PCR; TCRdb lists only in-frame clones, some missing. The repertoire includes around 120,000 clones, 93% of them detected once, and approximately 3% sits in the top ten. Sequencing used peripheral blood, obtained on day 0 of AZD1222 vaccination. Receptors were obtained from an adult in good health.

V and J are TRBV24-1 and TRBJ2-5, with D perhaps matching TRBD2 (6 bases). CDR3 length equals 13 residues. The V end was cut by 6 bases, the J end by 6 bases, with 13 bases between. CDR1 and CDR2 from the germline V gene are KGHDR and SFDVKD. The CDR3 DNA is TGTGCCACCAGTTTGCGGGGTTCGAAGACCCAGTACTTC. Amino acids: CATSLRGSKTQYF.

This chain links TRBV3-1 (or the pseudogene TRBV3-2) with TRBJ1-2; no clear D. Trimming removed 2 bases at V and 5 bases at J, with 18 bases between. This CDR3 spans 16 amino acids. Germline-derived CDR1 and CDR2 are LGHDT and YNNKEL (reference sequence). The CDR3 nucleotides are TGTGCCAGCAGCCAACTAATTCGGCCTCCAGCATATGGCTACACCTTC. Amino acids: CASSQLIRPPAYGYTF.

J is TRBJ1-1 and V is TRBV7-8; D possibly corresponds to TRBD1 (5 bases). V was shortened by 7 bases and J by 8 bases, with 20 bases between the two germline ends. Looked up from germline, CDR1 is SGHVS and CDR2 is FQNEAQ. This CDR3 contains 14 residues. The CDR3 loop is CASNLASGGPEAFF. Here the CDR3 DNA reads TGTGCCAGCAATTTAGCCTCCGGGGGTCCCGAAGCTTTCTTT.

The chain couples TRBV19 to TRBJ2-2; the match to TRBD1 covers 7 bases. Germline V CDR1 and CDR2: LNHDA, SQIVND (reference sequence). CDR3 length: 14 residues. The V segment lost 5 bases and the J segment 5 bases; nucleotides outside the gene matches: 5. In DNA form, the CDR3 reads TGTGCCAGTAGTCAACAGGGGCCAACCGGGGAGCTGTTTTTT. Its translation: CASSQQGPTGELFF. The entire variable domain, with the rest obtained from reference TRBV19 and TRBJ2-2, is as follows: DGGITQSPKYLFRKEGQNVTLSCEQNLNHDAMYWYRQDPGQGLRLIYYSQIVNDFQKGDIAEGYSVSREKKESFPLTVTSAQKNPTAFYLCASSQQGPTGELFFGEGSRLTVL.

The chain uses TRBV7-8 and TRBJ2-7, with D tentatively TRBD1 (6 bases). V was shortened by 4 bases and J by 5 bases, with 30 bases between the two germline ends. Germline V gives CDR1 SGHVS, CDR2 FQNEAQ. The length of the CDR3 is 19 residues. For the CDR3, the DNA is TGTGCCAGCAGCTACAAAGTTTGGACAGTCACCTTAGGTGGCCACGAGCAGTACTTC. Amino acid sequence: CASSYKVWTVTLGGHEQYF.

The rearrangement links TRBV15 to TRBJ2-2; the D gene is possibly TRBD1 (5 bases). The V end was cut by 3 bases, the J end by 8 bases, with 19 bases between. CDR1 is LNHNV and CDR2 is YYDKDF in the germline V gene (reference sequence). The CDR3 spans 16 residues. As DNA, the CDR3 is TGTGCCACCAGCAGCGCAGACTGGTTTGGGGCTGGGGAGCTGTTTTTT. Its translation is CATSSADWFGAGELFF. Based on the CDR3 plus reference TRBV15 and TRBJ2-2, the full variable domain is DAMVIQNPRYQVTQFGKPVTLSCSQTLNHNVMYWYQQKSSQAPKLLFHYYDKDFNNEADTPDNFQSRRPNTSFCFLDIRSPGLGDTAMYLCATSSADWFGAGELFFGEGSRLTVL.

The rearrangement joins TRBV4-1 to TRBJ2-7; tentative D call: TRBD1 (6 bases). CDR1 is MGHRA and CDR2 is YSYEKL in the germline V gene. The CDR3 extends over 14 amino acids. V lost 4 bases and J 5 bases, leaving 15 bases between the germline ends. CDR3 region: CASSPIAGVDEQYF. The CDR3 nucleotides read TGCGCCAGCAGCCCCATAGCAGGGGTGGACGAGCAGTACTTC.

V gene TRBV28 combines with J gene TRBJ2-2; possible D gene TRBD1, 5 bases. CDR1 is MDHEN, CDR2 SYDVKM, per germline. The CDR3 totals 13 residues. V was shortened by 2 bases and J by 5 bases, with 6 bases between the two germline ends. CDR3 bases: TGTGCCAGCAGTTTAAGGGGAACCGGGGAGCTGTTTTTT. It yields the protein CASSLRGTGELFF.

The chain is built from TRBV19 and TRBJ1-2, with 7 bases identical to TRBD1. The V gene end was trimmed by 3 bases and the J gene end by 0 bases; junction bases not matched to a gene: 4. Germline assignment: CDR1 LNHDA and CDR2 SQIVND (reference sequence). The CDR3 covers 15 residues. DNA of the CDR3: TGTGCCAGTAGTATGACAGGGAGGACTAACTATGGCTACACCTTC. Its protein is CASSMTGRTNYGYTF.

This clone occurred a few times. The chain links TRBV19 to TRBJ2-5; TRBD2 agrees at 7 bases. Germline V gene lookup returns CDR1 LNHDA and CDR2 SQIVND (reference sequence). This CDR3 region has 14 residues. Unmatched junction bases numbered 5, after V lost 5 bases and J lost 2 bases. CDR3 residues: CASSPRRGQETQYF. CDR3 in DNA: TGTGCCAGTAGTCCCCGGCGGGGGCAAGAGACCCAGTACTTC.

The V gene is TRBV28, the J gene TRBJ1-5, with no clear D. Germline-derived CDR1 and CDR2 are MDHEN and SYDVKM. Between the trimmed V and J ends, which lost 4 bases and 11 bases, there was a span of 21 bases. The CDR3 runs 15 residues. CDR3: CASSSYYTTAVAQHF. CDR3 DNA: TGTGCCAGCAGTTCGTACTATACCACAGCGGTGGCCCAGCATTTT. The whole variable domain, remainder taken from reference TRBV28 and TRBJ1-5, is DVKVTQSSRYLVKRTGEKVFLECVQDMDHENMFWYRQDPGLGLRLIYFSYDVKMKEKGDIPEGYSVSREKKERFSLILESASTNQTSMYLCASSSYYTTAVAQHFGDGTRLSIL.